Each of the 23 T cell receptor beta chains below was sequenced from the same sample in a study of molecular identifiers for immune sequencing clone quantification. TCRdb redid the calling of the PCR reads with MiXCR, one entry per CDR3 protein. Among approximately 90,000 distinct CDR3 sequences listed, around 23% were seen once. Sequencing used naive CD8+ T cells from blood, with Jurkat cell RNA spiked in. Described subset: FACS-sorted CD8+CD4-CCR7+CD45RA+ naive T cells. These TCRs come from a human donor in good health. Some libraries in this study had Jurkat cell RNA spiked in.

On this clonotype: A single base separates this from a much larger clone, so it may be a read error. This chain links TRBV3-1 with TRBJ1-4; tentative D call: TRBD1 (5 bases). Germline CDR1 and CDR2: LGHDT and YNNKEL (reference sequence). Trimming shortened V by 6 bases and J by 10 bases, and 27 bases separated the two germline ends. The CDR3 extends over 17 amino acids. CDR3 nucleotide sequence: TGTGCCAGCAGTCACGGGCGTGGTCGGGGGTCGGTCGGAAAACTGTTTTTT. Protein product: CASSHGRGRGSVGKLFF.

This clonotype was recorded a few times. This chain joins TRBV6-5 and TRBJ2-5, with TRBD1 matching over 8 bases. The V gene's germline CDR1 is MNHEY and CDR2 SVGAGI. Losses at the gene ends were 5 bases for V and 5 bases for J; bases not matched to a gene: 10. The CDR3 totals 15 residues. The DNA for the CDR3 is TGTGCCAGCAGTACTCAGGGGGCCTTCTGGGAGACCCAGTACTTC. Encoded protein: CASSTQGAFWETQYF.

Many counts were recorded for this clonotype. Here the CDR3 reads CAWRPHNEQFF. CDR3 sequence (DNA): TGTGCCTGGAGACCTCACAATGAGCAGTTCTTC. The chain uses TRBV30 and TRBJ2-1; D is ambiguous. The V end was cut by 3 bases, the J end by 5 bases, with 5 bases between. Germline loops: CDR1 GTSNPN, CDR2 SVGIG (reference sequence). This CDR3 spans 11 amino acids.

The rearrangement joins TRBV30 to TRBJ2-7; 8 bases match TRBD1. J gave up 5 bases and V 5 bases, and 8 bases lay outside the gene matches. Germline CDR1 is GTSNPN and CDR2 is SVGIG (reference sequence). The CDR3 runs to 13 residues. The CDR3 nucleotides are TGTGCCTGGGCGTGGACAGGGTCGGACGAGCAGTACTTC. This sequence encodes CAWAWTGSDEQYF.

At least ten counts were recorded for this clonotype. The V gene is TRBV5-6, the J gene TRBJ1-1; TRBD1 might be the D (5 bases). The CDR3 length is 15 residues. V was trimmed by 0 bases and J by 2 bases, leaving 11 bases between them. CDR1 is SGHDT and CDR2 is YYEEEE in the germline V gene. CDR3 sequence (DNA): TGTGCCAGCAGCTTGGGGGGCAGCCTCAACACTGAAGCTTTCTTT. Its translation: CASSLGGSLNTEAFF. Full variable domain (remainder filled in from reference TRBV5-6 and TRBJ1-1): DAGVTQSPTHLIKTRGQQVTLRCSPKSGHDTVSWYQQALGQGPQFIFQYYEEEERQRGNFPDRFSGHQFPNYSSELNVNALLLGDSALYLCASSLGGSLNTEAFFGQGTRLTVV.

This clonotype was detected ten times or more. The V and J genes are TRBV13 and TRBJ2-7; possibly TRBD2 for D (5 bases). Trimming took 5 bases from V and 1 from J, leaving 18 bases between them. The CDR3 loop spans 16 amino acids. Germline lookup yields CDR1 PRHDT and CDR2 FYEKMQ (reference sequence). CDR3 region: CASSRERVAPSYEQYF. CDR3 DNA sequence: TGTGCCAGCAGCCGAGAGAGGGTAGCGCCTTCCTACGAGCAGTACTTC.

This chain joins TRBV4-3 and TRBJ2-1; tentatively, D is TRBD1 (5 bases). Trimming cost V 0 bases and J 7 bases, with 16 bases left between them. The CDR3 contains 16 residues. The germline gives CDR1 LGHNA, CDR2 YSLEER. The CDR3 DNA reads TGCGCCAGCAGCCAAGATCCGTGGGGCAGCTTGAATGAGCAGTTCTTC. It translates to CASSQDPWGSLNEQFF.

Regarding this clonotype: A clone one base away is much larger, so this may be a read error. V usage is TRBV7-9 and J usage is TRBJ2-3; 8 nucleotides match TRBD2. Per germline, CDR1 SEHNR and CDR2 FQNEAQ (reference sequence). Losses at the gene ends were 5 bases for V and 0 bases for J; bases not matched to a gene: 10. This CDR3 has 17 residues. CDR3 protein: CASSPSGSSFSTDTQYF. The DNA of the CDR3 is TGTGCCAGCAGCCCTAGCGGGTCCTCCTTTAGCACAGATACGCAGTATTTT.

The chain joins TRBV19 to TRBJ2-7, with 8 bases matching TRBD1. The CDR3 contains 14 residues. Germline V CDR1 and CDR2: LNHDA, SQIVND (reference sequence). Losses at the gene ends were 3 bases for V and 1 base for J; bases not matched to a gene: 2. CDR3 sequence: CASSMWTGSYEQYF. The CDR3 DNA reads as TGTGCCAGTAGTATGTGGACAGGGTCCTACGAGCAGTACTTC.

This clonotype was seen a few times. V usage is TRBV27 and J usage is TRBJ2-2, with 7 bases aligning to TRBD2. Germline V gives CDR1 MNHEY, CDR2 SMNVEV (reference sequence). J lost 5 bases, V lost 6 bases, and 6 bases had no gene match. This CDR3 comprises 14 residues. DNA of the CDR3: TGTGCCAGCAGATGGACTAGTTCGACCGGGGAGCTGTTTTTT. Protein sequence: CASRWTSSTGELFF.

This clonotype was found many times. The chain employs TRBV7-9 and TRBJ2-7, with D possibly being TRBD1 (6 bases). Looked up from germline, CDR1 is SEHNR and CDR2 is FQNEAQ (reference sequence). CDR3 length equals 13 residues. The V gene lost 4 bases and the J gene lost 4 bases, with 11 bases spanning the gap. In DNA form, the CDR3 reads TGTGCCAGCAGCTCCCCAGGGGAGTACGAGCAGTACTTC. Encoded protein: CASSSPGEYEQYF.

Comments on this clonotype: As the CDR3 is not closed by the conserved phenylalanine or tryptophan, this likely results from a read error. The CDR3 DNA reads TGCGCCAGCAGCACCCAACAACGGGGGGGGAACAATGAGCAGTTCCTC. This translates into CASSTQQRGGNNEQFL. J is TRBJ2-1 and V is TRBV4-1; 8 bases agree with TRBD2. J gave up 5 bases and V 5 bases, and 11 bases lay outside the gene matches. The CDR3 is made up of 16 amino acids. Germline CDR1 MGHRA, CDR2 YSYEKL.

The table lists this clonotype with a few counts. The J gene is TRBJ2-7, the V gene TRBV9; D may be TRBD1 (6 bases). There are 13 residues in the CDR3. CDR1 SGDLS and CDR2 YYNGEE come from the germline V gene. V was pared by 2 bases and J by 5 bases, with 11 bases between. The CDR3 loop reads CASSVGRGNEQYF. CDR3 nucleotide sequence: TGTGCCAGCAGCGTCGGCAGGGGTAACGAGCAGTACTTC. The full variable domain, in which reference TRBV9 and TRBJ2-7 provide the parts outside the CDR3, is DSGVTQTPKHLITATGQRVTLRCSPRSGDLSVYWYQQSLDQGLQFLIQYYNGEERAKGNILERFSAQQFPDLHSELNLSSLELGDSALYFCASSVGRGNEQYFGPGTRLTVT.

This clonotype occurred a few times. This chain joins TRBV19 and TRBJ2-2; D may match TRBD1 or TRBD2 (5 bases each). CDR1 and CDR2 from the germline V gene are LNHDA and SQIVND (reference sequence). With 6 bases removed from V and 7 bases from J, the gap between germline ends came to 15 bases. The CDR3 sequence is 14 residues long. The CDR3 spells CASSQRGRGGELFF. The CDR3 DNA sequence: TGTGCCAGTAGCCAGAGGGGACGGGGCGGGGAGCTGTTTTTT.

This chain uses TRBV13 with TRBJ2-7, with 12 bases fitting TRBD2. CDR3 length: 16 residues. V lost 1 base, J lost 4 bases, and 5 bases stayed unmatched. The germline CDR1 and CDR2 sequences are PRHDT and FYEKMQ (reference sequence). The CDR3 here is CASSLEGLAGLYEQYF. The CDR3 nucleotides are TGTGCCAGCAGCTTAGAGGGACTAGCGGGTTTGTACGAGCAGTACTTC.

The CDR3 DNA reads TGTGCCAGCAGCTCAGGGCTTGGCGGTGGCTACACCTTC. This encodes CASSSGLGGGYTF. The V call is TRBV7-9, the J call TRBJ1-2, with D maybe TRBD1 (5 bases). Germline loops: CDR1 SEHNR, CDR2 FQNEAQ (reference sequence). V gave up 4 bases and J gave up 7 bases, with 13 bases separating them. The CDR3 runs 13 residues.

This clonotype was observed many times. The rearrangement joins TRBV7-9 to TRBJ2-7; D gene ambiguous. The CDR3 extends over 14 amino acids. Germline values: CDR1 SEHNR, CDR2 FQNEAQ (reference sequence). Trimming stripped 5 bases from V and 4 bases from J, with 15 bases between. CDR3 sequence: CASSRPGTAYEQYF. The CDR3 DNA follows: TGTGCCAGCAGCCGCCCAGGAACAGCTTACGAGCAGTACTTC.

This clonotype was seen more than once but under ten times. V gene TRBV5-6 combines with J gene TRBJ2-7; D not resolved. The CDR3 totals 16 residues. Trimming took 0 bases from V and 0 from J, leaving 13 bases between them. From germline, CDR1 is SGHDT and CDR2 YYEEEE. This CDR3 reads CASSLDISRSSYEQYF. In nucleotides, the CDR3 is TGTGCCAGCAGCTTGGATATTAGCAGATCCTCCTACGAGCAGTACTTC.

The V gene is TRBV19, the J gene TRBJ2-7; D ambiguous. CDR3 length: 13 amino acids. Looked up from germline, CDR1 is LNHDA and CDR2 is SQIVND (reference sequence). Trimming cost V 3 bases and J 3 bases, with 9 bases left between them. In DNA form, the CDR3 reads TGTGCCAGTAGTATTAACTACTACTACGAGCAGTACTTC. Protein sequence: CASSINYYYEQYF.

J is TRBJ2-7 and V is TRBV4-3; 8 nucleotides match TRBD1. The CDR3 covers 14 residues. V trimming: 1 base; J trimming: 1 base; junction bases outside the gene matches: 0. CDR1 is LGHNA and CDR2 is YSLEER in the germline V gene. The CDR3 region has the DNA TGCGCCAGCAGCCAAGGACAGGGGTCCTACGAGCAGTACTTC. Its translation is CASSQGQGSYEQYF.

This clonotype has at least ten counts. The V gene is TRBV27, the J gene TRBJ2-7; D perhaps matches TRBD1 (5 bases). Germline V gene lookup returns CDR1 MNHEY and CDR2 SMNVEV (reference sequence). This CDR3 comprises 15 residues. Trimming took 4 bases from V and 2 from J, leaving 15 bases between them. DNA of the CDR3: TGTGCCAGCAGTTCGAGGAGCGACAGTACCTACGAGCAGTACTTC. Protein sequence: CASSSRSDSTYEQYF.

This clonotype occurred many times. The chain couples TRBV28 to TRBJ2-1, with D unclear. CDR1 is MDHEN, CDR2 SYDVKM, per germline. The CDR3 is 15 amino acids. V was clipped by 7 bases and J by 0 bases, with 13 bases between them. CDR3 coding DNA: TGTGCCAGCACCGAAGACTCTCGCTCCTACAATGAGCAGTTCTTC. This encodes CASTEDSRSYNEQFF.

Turning to this clonotype: A junction end diverges from the germline sequence, so it may reflect a read error. The gene calls are TRBV29-1 and TRBJ2-1; 12 bases match TRBD2. Germline V gene lookup returns CDR1 SQVTM and CDR2 ANQGSEA. The CDR3 extends over 16 amino acids. The CDR3: CSAEDSLAGGLNEQFF. Written as DNA, the CDR3 is TGCAGCGCTGAAGATAGTCTAGCGGGAGGGCTCAATGAGCAGTTCTTC.